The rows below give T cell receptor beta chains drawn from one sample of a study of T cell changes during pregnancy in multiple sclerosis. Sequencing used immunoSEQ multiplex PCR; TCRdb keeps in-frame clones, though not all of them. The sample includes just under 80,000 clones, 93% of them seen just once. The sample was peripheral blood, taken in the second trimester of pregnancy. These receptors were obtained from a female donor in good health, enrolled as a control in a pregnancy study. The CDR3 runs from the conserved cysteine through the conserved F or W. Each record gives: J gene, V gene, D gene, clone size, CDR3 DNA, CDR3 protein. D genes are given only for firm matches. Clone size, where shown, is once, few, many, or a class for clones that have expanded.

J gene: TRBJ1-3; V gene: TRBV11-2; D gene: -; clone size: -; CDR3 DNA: TGTGCCAGCAGCTTAATAACAGTCTACCCTCAACCTTCTGGAAACACCATATATTTT; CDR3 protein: CASSLITVYPQPSGNTIYF
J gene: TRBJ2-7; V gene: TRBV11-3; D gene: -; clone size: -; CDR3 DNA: TGTGCCAGCAGCTCACTCCGGGATTCCTACGAGCAGTACTTC; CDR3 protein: CASSSLRDSYEQYF
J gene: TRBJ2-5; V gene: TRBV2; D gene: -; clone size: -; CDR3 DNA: TGTGCCAGCAGTGACCAGGGTAGTACAGAGACCCAGTACTTC; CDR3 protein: CASSDQGSTETQYF
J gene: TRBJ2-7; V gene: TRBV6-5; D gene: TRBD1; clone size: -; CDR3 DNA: TGTGCCAGCAGCCCGGGACAGGGAACCTACGAGCAGTACTTC; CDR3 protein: CASSPGQGTYEQYF
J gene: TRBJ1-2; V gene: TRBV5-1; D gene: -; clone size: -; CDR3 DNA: TGCGCCAGCAGCTTGGATTCGGGTGGTAATGGCTACACCTTC; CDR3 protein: CASSLDSGGNGYTF
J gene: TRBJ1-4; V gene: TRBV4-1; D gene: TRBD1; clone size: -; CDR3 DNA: TGCGCCAGCAGCCCATATATACCGGGACAGGGGGACGAAAAACTGTTTTTT; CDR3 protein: CASSPYIPGQGDEKLFF
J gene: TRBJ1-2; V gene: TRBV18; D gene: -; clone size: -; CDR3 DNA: TGTGCCAGCTCACCTGGTCTGACAGAGAATGGCTACACCTTC; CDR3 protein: CASSPGLTENGYTF
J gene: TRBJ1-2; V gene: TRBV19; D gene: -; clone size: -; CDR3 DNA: TGTGCCAGTAGTATATTCTTTCGCGACTATGGCTACACCTTC; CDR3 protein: CASSIFFRDYGYTF
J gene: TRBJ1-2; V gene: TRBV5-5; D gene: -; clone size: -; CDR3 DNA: TGTGCCAGCAGCTCTACCAGGGAAACCGGTGGCTACACCTTC; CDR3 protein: CASSSTRETGGYTF
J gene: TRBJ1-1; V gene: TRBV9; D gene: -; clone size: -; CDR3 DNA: TGTGCCAGCAGTCCATTGGGGGGAATAGCAGCTTTCTTT; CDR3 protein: CASSPLGGIAAFF
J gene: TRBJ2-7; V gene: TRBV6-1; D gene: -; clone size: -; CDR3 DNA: TGTGCCAGCAGTGAAGATCTGTTGTACTACGAGCAGTACTTC; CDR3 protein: CASSEDLLYYEQYF
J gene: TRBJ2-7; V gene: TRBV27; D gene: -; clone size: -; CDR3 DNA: TGTGCCAGCAGTTCCCGGGACGGGAGCTCCTACGAGCAGTACTTC; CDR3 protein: CASSSRDGSSYEQYF
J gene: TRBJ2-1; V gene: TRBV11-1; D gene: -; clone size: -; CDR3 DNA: TGTGCCAGCAGCTTAGCCACAGGGAGCTCCTACAATGAGCAGTTCTTC; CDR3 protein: CASSLATGSSYNEQFF
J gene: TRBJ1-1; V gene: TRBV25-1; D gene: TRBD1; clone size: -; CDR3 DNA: TGTGCCAGCAGTAAGGACAGGGATCGGACTGAAGCTTTCTTT; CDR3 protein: CASSKDRDRTEAFF
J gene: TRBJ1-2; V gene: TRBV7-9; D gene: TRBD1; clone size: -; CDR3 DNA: TGTGCCAGCAGCTTAGACTTGGGACAGGGCCCTCATGACTTC; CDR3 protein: CASSLDLGQGPHDF
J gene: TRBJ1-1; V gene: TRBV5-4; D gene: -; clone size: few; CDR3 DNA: TGTGCCAGCAGCTTCCCAGGGCGAACTGAAGCTTTCTTT; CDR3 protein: CASSFPGRTEAFF
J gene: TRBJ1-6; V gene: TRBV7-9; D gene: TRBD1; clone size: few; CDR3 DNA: TGTGCCAGCAGCAAGGGGACAGGGGGAGAGTCACCCCTCCACTTT; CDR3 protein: CASSKGTGGESPLHF
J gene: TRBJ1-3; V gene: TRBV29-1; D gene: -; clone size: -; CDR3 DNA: TGCAGCGGCCGGGGAGCTGGAAACACCATATATTTT; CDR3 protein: CSGRGAGNTIYF
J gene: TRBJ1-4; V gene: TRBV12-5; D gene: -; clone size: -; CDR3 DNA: TGTGCTAGTGGTCCCCGGCGGGGGGAAAAACTGTTTTTT; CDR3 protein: CASGPRRGEKLFF
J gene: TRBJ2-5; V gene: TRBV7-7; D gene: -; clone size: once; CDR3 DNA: TGTGCCAGCAGCCCCCGATTCGGAGGGAATAAAGAGACCCAGTACTTC; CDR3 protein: CASSPRFGGNKETQYF
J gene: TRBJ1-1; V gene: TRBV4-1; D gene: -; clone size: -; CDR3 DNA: TGCGCCAGCAGCCAACCCCCGGAGGGGAGTGTCTCTGAAGCTTTCTTT; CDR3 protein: CASSQPPEGSVSEAFF
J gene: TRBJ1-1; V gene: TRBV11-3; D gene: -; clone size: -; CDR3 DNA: TGTGCCAGCAGCTTAGATGTGGGCAACTCTGAAGCTTTCTTT; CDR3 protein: CASSLDVGNSEAFF
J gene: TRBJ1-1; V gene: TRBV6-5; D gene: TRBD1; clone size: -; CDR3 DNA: TGTGCCAGCAAGACAGGGGGGGTGAACACTGAAGCTTTCTTT; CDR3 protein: CASKTGGVNTEAFF
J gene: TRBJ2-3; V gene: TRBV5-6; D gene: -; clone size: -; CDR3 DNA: TGTGCCAGCAGCTTGCCGGCGGCTAGCACAGATACGCAGTATTTT; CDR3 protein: CASSLPAASTDTQYF
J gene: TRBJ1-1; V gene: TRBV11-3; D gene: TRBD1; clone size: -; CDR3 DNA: TGTGCCAGCAGCTCCGAAGGGGGCTCCACTGAAGCTTTCTTT; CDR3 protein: CASSSEGGSTEAFF
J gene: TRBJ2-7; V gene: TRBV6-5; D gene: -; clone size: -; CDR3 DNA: TGTGCCAGCAGTTACGCCAGGGTATCCTCCTACGAGCAGTACTTC; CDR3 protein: CASSYARVSSYEQYF
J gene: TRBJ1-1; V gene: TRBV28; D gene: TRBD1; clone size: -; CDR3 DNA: TGTGCCAGCAGTTATCACAGGGGGAACACTGAAGCTTTCTTT; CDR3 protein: CASSYHRGNTEAFF